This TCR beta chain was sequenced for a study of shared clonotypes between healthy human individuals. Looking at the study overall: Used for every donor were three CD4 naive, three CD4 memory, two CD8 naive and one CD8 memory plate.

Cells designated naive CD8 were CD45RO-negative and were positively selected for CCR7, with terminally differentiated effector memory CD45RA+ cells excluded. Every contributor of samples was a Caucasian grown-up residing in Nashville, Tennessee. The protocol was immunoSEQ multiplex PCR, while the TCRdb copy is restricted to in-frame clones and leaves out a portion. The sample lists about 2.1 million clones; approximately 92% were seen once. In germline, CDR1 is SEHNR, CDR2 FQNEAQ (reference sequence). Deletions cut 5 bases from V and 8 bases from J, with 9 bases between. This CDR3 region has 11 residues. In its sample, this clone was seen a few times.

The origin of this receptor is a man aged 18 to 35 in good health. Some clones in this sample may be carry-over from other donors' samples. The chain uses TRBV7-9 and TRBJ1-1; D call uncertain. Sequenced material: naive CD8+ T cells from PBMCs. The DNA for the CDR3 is TGTGCCAGCAGCCGGGATGAGGAAGCTTTCTTT. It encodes CASSRDEEAFF.